The present T cell receptor beta chain was sequenced within a study of graft-versus-host responses after intestinal transplantation. In the study overall: Isolated intestinal, liver-intestinal, or multivisceral transplants had been given to the recipients. Each recipient received anti-thymocyte globulin induction, then tacrolimus and steroids for 2 to 4 years. Points from the study as a whole: Declines in HvG clones occurring early post-transplant were associated with peak circulating GvH clone levels. Marrow from the recipient contained GvH clones, some of which had appeared first in ileum or blood.

Concerning this clone itself: Its antigen is unknown.

Profiling relied on immunoSEQ multiplex PCR, and the TCRdb table lists in-frame clones only, not all of them. The sample lists 96,000 or so clones, around nine tenths occurring once. The CDR3 sequence is 19 residues long. The germline V gene encodes CDR1 LNHDA and CDR2 SQIVND (reference sequence). The V and J ends lost 0 bases and 2 bases, in that order; junction bases with no gene match: 14. Source: unstimulated CD4+ T cells sorted from spleen or lymph node cells, taken before intestinal transplant. This chain joins TRBV19 and TRBJ2-3; 7 bases match TRBD2. This sequence was found in a human donor who received an intestinal transplant. The CDR3 is CASSIDPPPGSGTTDTQYF. CDR3 nucleotides: TGTGCCAGTAGTATAGATCCCCCTCCCGGCAGCGGGACCACAGATACGCAGTATTTT. The full variable domain, completed using reference TRBV19 and TRBJ2-3, is DGGITQSPKYLFRKEGQNVTLSCEQNLNHDAMYWYRQDPGQGLRLIYYSQIVNDFQKGDIAEGYSVSREKKESFPLTVTSAQKNPTAFYLCASSIDPPPGSGTTDTQYFGPGTRLTVL.